This TCR beta chain is from a study of blood T cell repertoires in COVID-19. Measured with immunoSEQ multiplex PCR; TCRdb has only the in-frame clones, and not every one. The repertoire holds under 200,000 clones, with around nine tenths as singletons. Germline values: CDR1 SGHRS, CDR2 YFSETQ. V shed 0 bases and J 0 bases; nucleotides not matched to a gene: 9. The CDR3 consists of 18 residues. Sequencing was done on a sample of peripheral blood. The clonotype was recovered from a man aged 18 to 30 with active or convalescent COVID-19. This sequence joins TRBV5-1 and TRBJ2-7; 10 positions agree with TRBD2. The CDR3 coding sequence is TGCGCCAGCAGCTTGGCTTCTACTAGCGGGGCGAGCTCCTACGAGCAGTACTTC. This translates into CASSLASTSGASSYEQYF.